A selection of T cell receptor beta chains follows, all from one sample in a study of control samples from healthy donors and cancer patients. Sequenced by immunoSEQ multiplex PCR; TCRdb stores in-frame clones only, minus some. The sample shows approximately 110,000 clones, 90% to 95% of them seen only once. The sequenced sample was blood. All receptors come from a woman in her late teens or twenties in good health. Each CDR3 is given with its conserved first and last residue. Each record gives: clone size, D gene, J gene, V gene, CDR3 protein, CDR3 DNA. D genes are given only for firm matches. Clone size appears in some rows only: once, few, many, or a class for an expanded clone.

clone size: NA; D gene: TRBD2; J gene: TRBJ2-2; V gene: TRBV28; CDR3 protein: CASSLVLAGSAGELFF; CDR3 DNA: TGTGCCAGCAGTTTGGTCCTAGCGGGGTCCGCCGGGGAGCTGTTTTTT
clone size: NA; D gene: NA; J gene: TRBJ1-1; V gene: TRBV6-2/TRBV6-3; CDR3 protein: CASSPIVRPEAFF; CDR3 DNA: TGTGCCAGCAGTCCAATAGTCCGTCCTGAAGCTTTCTTT
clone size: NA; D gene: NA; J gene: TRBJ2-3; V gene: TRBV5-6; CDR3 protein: CASSLAARGGTDTQYF; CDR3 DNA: TGTGCCAGCAGCTTGGCCGCTAGGGGCGGCACAGATACGCAGTATTTT
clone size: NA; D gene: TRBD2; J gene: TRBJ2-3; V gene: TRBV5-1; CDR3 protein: CASSLVPAGGQDTQYF; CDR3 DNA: TGCGCCAGCAGCTTGGTTCCAGCGGGGGGGCAGGATACGCAGTATTTT
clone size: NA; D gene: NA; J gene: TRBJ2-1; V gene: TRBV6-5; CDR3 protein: CASSYSAGSSYNEQFF; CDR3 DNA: TGTGCCAGCAGTTACTCGGCAGGGAGCTCCTACAATGAGCAGTTCTTC
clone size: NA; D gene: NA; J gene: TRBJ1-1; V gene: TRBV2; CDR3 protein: CASHKNDRLNTEAFF; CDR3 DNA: TGTGCCAGCCACAAGAACGACAGGTTGAACACTGAAGCTTTCTTT
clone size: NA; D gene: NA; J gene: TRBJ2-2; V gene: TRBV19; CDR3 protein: CASTSTNTGELFF; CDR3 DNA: TGTGCCAGTACTTCTACGAACACCGGGGAGCTGTTTTTT
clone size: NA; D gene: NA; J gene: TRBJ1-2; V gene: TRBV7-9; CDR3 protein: CASSFGEYGYTF; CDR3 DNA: TGTGCCAGCAGCTTCGGAGAATATGGCTACACCTTC
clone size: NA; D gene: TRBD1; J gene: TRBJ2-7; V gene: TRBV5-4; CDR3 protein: CASSLGGQGVYEQYF; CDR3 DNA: TGTGCCAGCAGCTTGGGAGGACAGGGTGTCTACGAGCAGTACTTC
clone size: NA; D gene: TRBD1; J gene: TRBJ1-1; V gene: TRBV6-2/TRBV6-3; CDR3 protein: CASSYPRTGSMNTEAFF; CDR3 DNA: TGTGCCAGCAGTTACCCTAGGACAGGGAGTATGAACACTGAAGCTTTCTTT
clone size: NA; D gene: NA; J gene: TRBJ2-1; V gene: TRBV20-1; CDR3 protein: CSAPTGNEQFF; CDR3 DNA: TGCAGTGCCCCAACGGGCAATGAGCAGTTCTTC
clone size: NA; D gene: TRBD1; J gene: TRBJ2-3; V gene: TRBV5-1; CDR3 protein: CASSLGQGLDTQYF; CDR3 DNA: TGCGCCAGCAGCTTAGGACAGGGTTTAGATACGCAGTATTTT
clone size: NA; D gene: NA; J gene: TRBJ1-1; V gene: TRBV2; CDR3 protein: CASRAGARNTEAFF; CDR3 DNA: TGTGCCAGCAGGGCAGGAGCCAGGAACACTGAAGCTTTCTTT
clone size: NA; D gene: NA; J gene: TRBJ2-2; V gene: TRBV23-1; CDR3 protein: CASSPGGYPLFAELFF; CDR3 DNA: TGCGCCAGCAGTCCGGGGGGCTACCCCCTCTTTGCGGAGCTGTTTTTT
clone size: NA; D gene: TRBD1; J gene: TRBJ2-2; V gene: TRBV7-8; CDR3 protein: CAVSRDRRTGELFF; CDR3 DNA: TGTGCTGTGTCACGGGACAGGCGAACCGGGGAGCTGTTTTTT
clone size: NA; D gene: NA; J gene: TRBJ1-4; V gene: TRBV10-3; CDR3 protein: CAISYENEKLFF; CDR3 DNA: TGTGCCATCAGCTATGAAAATGAAAAACTGTTTTTT
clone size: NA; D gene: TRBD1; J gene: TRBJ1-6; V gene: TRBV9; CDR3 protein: CASSLGQGGSPLHF; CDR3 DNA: TGTGCCAGCAGCCTAGGACAGGGTGGCTCACCCCTCCACTTT
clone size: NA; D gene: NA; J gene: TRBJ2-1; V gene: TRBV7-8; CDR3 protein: CASSLVGRANEQFF; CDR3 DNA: TGTGCCAGCAGCTTAGTTGGCAGGGCCAATGAGCAGTTCTTC
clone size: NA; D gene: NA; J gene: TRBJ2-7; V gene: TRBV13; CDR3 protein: CASSSLSGSGEQYF; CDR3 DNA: TGTGCCAGCAGCTCCCTTTCGGGCAGCGGCGAGCAGTACTTC
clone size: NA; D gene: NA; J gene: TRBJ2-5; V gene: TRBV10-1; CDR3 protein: CASTYQETQYF; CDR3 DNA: TGCGCCAGCACTTACCAAGAGACCCAGTACTTC
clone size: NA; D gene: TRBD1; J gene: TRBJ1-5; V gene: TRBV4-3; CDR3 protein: CASSQSGTEDQPQHF; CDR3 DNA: TGCGCCAGCAGCCAATCGGGGACAGAAGATCAGCCCCAGCATTTT
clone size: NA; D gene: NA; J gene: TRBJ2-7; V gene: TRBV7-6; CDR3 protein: CASSSMAESSYEQYF; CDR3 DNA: TGTGCCAGCAGCTCCATGGCGGAAAGCTCCTACGAGCAGTACTTC
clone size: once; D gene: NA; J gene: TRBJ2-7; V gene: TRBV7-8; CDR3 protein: CASSLNSYEQYF; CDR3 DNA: TGTGCCAGCAGCTTAAATTCCTACGAGCAGTACTTC
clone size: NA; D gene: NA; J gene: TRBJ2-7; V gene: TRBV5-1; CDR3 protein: CASSSSTSSYEQYF; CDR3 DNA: TGCGCCAGCAGCTCTTCTACAAGCTCCTACGAGCAGTACTTC
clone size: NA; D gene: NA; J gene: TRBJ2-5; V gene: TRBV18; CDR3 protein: CASSPATRSVQETQYF; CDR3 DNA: TGTGCCAGCTCACCAGCGACTAGGTCTGTACAAGAGACCCAGTACTTC
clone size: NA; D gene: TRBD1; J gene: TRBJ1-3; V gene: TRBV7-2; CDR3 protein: CASNSGTGWSGNTIYF; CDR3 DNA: TGTGCCAGCAACTCCGGGACAGGGTGGTCTGGAAACACCATATATTTT
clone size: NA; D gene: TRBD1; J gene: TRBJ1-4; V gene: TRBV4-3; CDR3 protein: CASSQVLPGTELATNEKLFF; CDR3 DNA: TGCGCCAGCAGCCAAGTCCTACCGGGGACAGAGCTCGCAACTAATGAAAAACTGTTTTTT
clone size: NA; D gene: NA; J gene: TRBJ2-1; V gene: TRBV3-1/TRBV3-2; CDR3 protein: CASSELKGGWYPGDEQFF; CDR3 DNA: TGTGCCAGCAGCGAACTTAAAGGCGGGTGGTACCCCGGGGATGAGCAGTTCTTC
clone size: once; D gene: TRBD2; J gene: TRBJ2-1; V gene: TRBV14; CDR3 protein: CASSQEVAGPPRDEQFF; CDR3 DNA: TGTGCCAGCAGCCAAGAAGTAGCGGGCCCCCCTCGGGATGAGCAGTTCTTC
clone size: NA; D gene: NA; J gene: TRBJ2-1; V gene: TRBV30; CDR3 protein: CAWTRTAQVYNEQFF; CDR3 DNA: TGTGCCTGGACGCGCACTGCTCAGGTTTACAATGAGCAGTTCTTC
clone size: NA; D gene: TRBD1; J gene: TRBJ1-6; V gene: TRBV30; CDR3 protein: CAFTFGTDNSPLHF; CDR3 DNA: TGTGCCTTCACGTTTGGGACAGATAATTCACCCCTCCACTTT
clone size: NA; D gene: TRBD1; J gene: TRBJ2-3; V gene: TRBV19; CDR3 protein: CASSIPYGQGTDTQYF; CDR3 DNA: TGTGCCAGTAGTATCCCATATGGACAGGGCACAGATACGCAGTATTTT
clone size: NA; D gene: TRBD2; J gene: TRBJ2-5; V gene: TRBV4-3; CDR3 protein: CASSQARGDQETQYF; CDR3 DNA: TGCGCCAGCAGCCAAGCCCGGGGGGACCAAGAGACCCAGTACTTC
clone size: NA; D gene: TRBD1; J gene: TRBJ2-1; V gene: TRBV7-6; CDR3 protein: CASSLATGSWDEQFF; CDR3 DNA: TGTGCCAGCAGCTTAGCGACAGGGAGTTGGGATGAGCAGTTCTTC
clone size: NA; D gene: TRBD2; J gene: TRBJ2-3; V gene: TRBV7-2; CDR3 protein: CASSLLARTSGLSTDTQYF; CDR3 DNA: TGTGCCAGCAGCCTCTTAGCCAGGACTAGCGGACTTAGCACAGATACGCAGTATTTT
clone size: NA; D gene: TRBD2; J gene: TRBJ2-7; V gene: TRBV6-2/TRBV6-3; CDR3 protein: CASSSSGRGYEQYF; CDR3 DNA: TGTGCCAGCAGTTCAAGCGGGAGGGGGTACGAGCAGTACTTC
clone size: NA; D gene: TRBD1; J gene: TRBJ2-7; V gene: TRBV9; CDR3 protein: CASSVGGTGGGEQYF; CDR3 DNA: TGTGCCAGCAGCGTAGGAGGGACAGGGGGTGGGGAGCAGTACTTC
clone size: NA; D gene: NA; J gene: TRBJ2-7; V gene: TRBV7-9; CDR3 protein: CASSRGLPSYEQYF; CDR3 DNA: TGTGCCAGCAGCAGGGGCCTTCCCTCCTACGAGCAGTACTTC
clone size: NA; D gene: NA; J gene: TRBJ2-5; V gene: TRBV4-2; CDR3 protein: CASSLGTAWETQYF; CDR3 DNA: TGTGCCAGCAGCCTCGGGACCGCTTGGGAGACCCAGTACTTC
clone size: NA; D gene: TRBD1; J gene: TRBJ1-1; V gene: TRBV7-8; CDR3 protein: CATEGRGQTSLNTEAFF; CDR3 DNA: TGTGCTACCGAGGGGAGGGGGCAGACGTCCCTGAACACTGAAGCTTTCTTT
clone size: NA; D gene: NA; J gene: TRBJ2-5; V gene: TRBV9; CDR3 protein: CASSLGIGGQETQYF; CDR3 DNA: TGTGCCAGCAGCCTCGGGATAGGGGGCCAAGAGACCCAGTACTTC
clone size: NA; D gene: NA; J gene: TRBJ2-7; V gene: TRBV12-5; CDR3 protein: CASGLVIGQGLSSLEPDEQYF; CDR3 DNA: TGTGCTAGTGGTTTGGTTATAGGCCAGGGTCTCTCTTCTCTAGAACCTGACGAGCAGTACTTC
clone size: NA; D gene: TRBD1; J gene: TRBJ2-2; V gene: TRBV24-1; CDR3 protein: CATSDRAGTGDTGELFF; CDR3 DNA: TGTGCCACCAGTGACCGGGCCGGGACAGGGGACACCGGGGAGCTGTTTTTT
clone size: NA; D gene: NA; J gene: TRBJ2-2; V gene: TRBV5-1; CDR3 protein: CASSYSSGTGELFF; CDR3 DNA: TGCGCCAGCAGCTACTCATCCGGCACCGGGGAGCTGTTTTTT
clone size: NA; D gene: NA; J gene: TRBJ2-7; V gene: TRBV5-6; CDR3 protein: CASSFQAISHEQYF; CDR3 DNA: TGTGCCAGCAGCTTTCAGGCTATCTCGCACGAGCAGTACTTC
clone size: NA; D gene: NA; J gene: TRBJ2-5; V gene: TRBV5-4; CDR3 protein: CASSSNRRGIQETQYF; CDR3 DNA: TGTGCCAGCAGCTCCAACCGTCGGGGAATTCAAGAGACCCAGTACTTC
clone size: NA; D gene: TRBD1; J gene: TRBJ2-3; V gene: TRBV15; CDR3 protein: CATSSQQGAATDTQYF; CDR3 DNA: TGTGCCACCAGCAGTCAACAGGGGGCTGCCACAGATACGCAGTATTTT
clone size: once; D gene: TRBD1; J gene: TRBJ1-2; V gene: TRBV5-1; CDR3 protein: CASSHGQGESTNGYTF; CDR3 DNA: TGCGCCAGCAGCCACGGACAGGGTGAAAGTACGAATGGCTACACCTTC